This T cell receptor beta chain came from a study of post-analysis software for immune sequencing data (dated by TCRdb to between 2015 and 2016). About the study as a whole: The recorded disease courses included relapsing-remitting, secondary progressive and progressive-relapsing multiple sclerosis, and some patients had no subtype annotation. The multiple sclerosis patient repertoires were compared with some twelve previously published healthy control repertoires from donors aged roughly 6 to 27 years. A subset of samples was prepared in parallel using single-end sample barcoding, then pooled and co-amplified after Illumina adapter ligation. What the work shows at the level of the full study, not this receptor alone: The control group was slightly older than the multiple sclerosis patient group. Strong co-clustering of samples prepared in the same batch was shown by direct clustering with F measure, prompting a batch-effect correction. Normalized Chao1 diversity was significantly lower in multiple sclerosis patients than controls, suggesting substantial peripheral T-cell clonal expansion.

To demonstrate the VDJtools post-analysis software, the study profiled TCR beta repertoires from the peripheral blood of 10 to 15 young patients with multiple sclerosis. The patients with multiple sclerosis were children and adolescents between 6 and 15 years of age. As concerns this clonotype: No antigen is known for it. No base qualities exist here, and no much larger clone lies one base off it.

Receptor libraries were prepared by PCR. The listed sequencing device is Illumina HiSeq 2500. Unique molecular identifiers were incorporated into TCR beta cDNA libraries to reduce PCR and sequencing biases. Roughly 0.5 million cDNA molecules were obtained per 1 to 10 million input T cells, so each molecule approximated one T cell. Patient libraries were prepared and sequenced with the same protocol used for the earlier healthy control dataset. Within a given batch, samples were prepared together, multiplexed and sequenced on the same HiSeq lane. In the original analysis: MIGEC was used to process the raw barcoded reads, and molecular identifier groups with only a single read were discarded before consensus assembly and CDR3 extraction. Clonotype tables were post-analysed with VDJtools, normalizing diversity by down-sampling all datasets to the smallest sample size. Repertoire overlap clustering matched CDR3 amino acid but not nucleotide sequences to correct batch-related cross-sample contamination. The public reads were reanalyzed by TCRdb: fastp trimming at Q25, MiXCR alignment, in-frame beta chains only. When rows share a CDR3 protein, they turn into one entry using the most common DNA and genes. TCRdb's processing, not the authors' own work, is the source of the V and J calls. The sample table contains about 400,000 distinct CDR3 sequences; only one count was recorded for approximately 33% of them. The ten top clones hold 13% of the sample.

Material for sequencing was blood. This clonotype originated in a girl aged 10-17 years with multiple sclerosis.

The CDR3 loop reads CASSLGQGQNYGYTF. The nucleotide sequence reads TGCGCCAGCAGCTTGGGTCAGGGCCAAAACTATGGCTACACCTTC. In this chain, TRBV5-1 is recombined with TRBJ1-2; the D gene is possibly TRBD1, with 5 bases matching. V lost 0 bases and J lost 2 bases; the stretch between them is 11 bases long. CDR3 length: 15 amino acids, cysteine to phenylalanine. The only DNA kept is the CDR3, 45 bases in frame from the first base. CDR1 and CDR2 are read off the germline V gene as SGHRS and YFSETQ.